This TCR beta chain is drawn from a study of cytomegalovirus exposure and HLA in healthy donors. Study-wide points: Later analysis associated a missense DCLRE1C variant with TCR beta V- and J-gene trimming. In vitro work confirmed that a few CMV-associated chains recognize CMV antigens.

The count of this clone is one. Its antigen is currently unknown. The study ran its PCR with 60 Vbeta and 13 Jbeta primers. The assay was immunoSEQ multiplex PCR, and TCRdb's table has in-frame clones only and misses some. The sample lists around 130,000 clones; over 70% were seen once. The length of the CDR3 is 14 residues. The V segment lost 3 bases and the J segment 1 base; nucleotides outside the gene matches: 5. Germline V CDR1 and CDR2: GTSNPN, SVGIG (reference sequence). The sample was PBMCs. The chain couples TRBV30 to TRBJ1-1; 7 bases map to TRBD1. The TCR originated in a woman under 30 in good health and CMV-seronegative. In DNA, the CDR3 is TGTGCCTGGAGCAAGGGACAGAAGAACACTGAAGCTTTCTTT. The encoded protein is CAWSKGQKNTEAFF. Drawing the rest from reference TRBV30 and TRBJ1-1, the complete variable domain is SQTIHQWPATLVQPVGSPLSLECTVEGTSNPNLYWYRQAAGRGLQLLFYSVGIGQISSEVPQNLSASRPQDRQFILSSKKLLLSDSGFYLCAWSKGQKNTEAFFGQGTRLTVV.